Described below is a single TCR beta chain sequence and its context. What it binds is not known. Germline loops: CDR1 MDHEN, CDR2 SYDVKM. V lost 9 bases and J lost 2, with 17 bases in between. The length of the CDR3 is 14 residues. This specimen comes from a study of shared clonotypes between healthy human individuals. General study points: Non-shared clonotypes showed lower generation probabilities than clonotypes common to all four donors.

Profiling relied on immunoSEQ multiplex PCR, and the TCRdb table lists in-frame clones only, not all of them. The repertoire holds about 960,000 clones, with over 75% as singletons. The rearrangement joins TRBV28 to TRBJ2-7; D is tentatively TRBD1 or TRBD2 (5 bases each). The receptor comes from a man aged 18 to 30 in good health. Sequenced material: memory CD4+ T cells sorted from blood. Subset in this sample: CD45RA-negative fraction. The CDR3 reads CASLRDGTTYEQYF. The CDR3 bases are TGTGCCAGTCTCCGGGACGGAACGACCTACGAGCAGTACTTC.